Shown below are 30 T cell receptor beta chains from a single sample sequenced in a study of cytomegalovirus exposure and HLA in healthy donors. The PCR used 60 Vbeta and 13 Jbeta primers. This table comes from immunoSEQ multiplex PCR, and its TCRdb copy is limited to in-frame clones, with some not included. The table records some 150,000 clones, around 77% of them present only once. Sequencing was performed on PBMCs. Receptors were obtained from a man aged 25 to 45 in good health and CMV-seropositive.

The J gene is TRBJ2-7, the V gene TRBV15; D remains unclear. The CDR3 totals 13 residues. In germline, CDR1 is LNHNV, CDR2 YYDKDF (reference sequence). The germline V and J ends were trimmed by 0 bases and 4 bases, with 7 bases remaining between them. For the CDR3, the DNA is TGTGCCACCAGCAGAGACAGGCAGTACGAGCAGTACTTC. Its translation is CATSRDRQYEQYF.

The V and J genes are TRBV2 and TRBJ1-2, with D possibly TRBD1 on 6 matching bases. CDR1 and CDR2 from the germline V gene are SNHLY and FYNNEI. Trimming took off 7 bases at V and 3 bases at J, with 15 bases between the two ends. The CDR3 loop spans 14 amino acids. The CDR3: CASIGAGGDYGYTF. DNA of the CDR3: TGTGCCAGCATCGGAGCGGGGGGCGACTATGGCTACACCTTC.

The genes are TRBV28 and TRBJ2-3, with 8 bases identical to TRBD2. Trimming removed 1 base from V and 2 bases from J; junction bases left unmatched: 5. Per the germline V gene, CDR1 is MDHEN and CDR2 is SYDVKM. CDR3 size: 16 residues. CDR3 bases: TGTGCCAGCAGTTTATTCGGGGGGGCCGTCACAGATACGCAGTATTTT. The encoded protein is CASSLFGGAVTDTQYF.

V usage is TRBV4-1 and J usage is TRBJ2-2; D is perhaps TRBD2 (5 bases). The V gene's germline CDR1 is MGHRA and CDR2 YSYEKL. Trimming shortened V by 1 base and J by 7 bases, and 10 bases separated the two germline ends. The CDR3 spans 14 residues. CDR3 loop: CASSQVPGNGELFF. As DNA, the CDR3 is TGCGCCAGCAGCCAAGTCCCGGGGAACGGGGAGCTGTTTTTT.

Details on this clone: The same CDR3 also results from other DNA sequences found in this sample. The chain carries TRBV5-1 and TRBJ2-5; 7 nucleotides align to TRBD1. CDR3 length equals 14 residues. V was pared by 1 base and J by 2 bases, with 2 bases of the junction left unmatched. Per germline, CDR1 SGHRS and CDR2 YFSETQ. CDR3 bases: TGCGCCAGCAGCTTGACAGGGGTTCAAGAGACCCAGTACTTC. Its protein product is CASSLTGVQETQYF. Looking up the rest from reference TRBV5-1 and TRBJ2-5 gives the full variable domain: KAGVTQTPRYLIKTRGQQVTLSCSPISGHRSVSWYQQTPGQGLQFLFEYFSETQRNKGNFPGRFSGRQFSNSRSEMNVSTLELGDSALYLCASSLTGVQETQYFGPGTRLLVL.

The gene calls are TRBV9 and TRBJ2-1; D might be TRBD2 (7 bases). The CDR3 spans 17 residues. The germline gives CDR1 SGDLS, CDR2 YYNGEE. Trimming shortened V by 0 bases and J by 0 bases, and 13 bases separated the two germline ends. This chain's CDR3 is CASSVEGGPSSYNEQFF. Written as DNA, the CDR3 is TGTGCCAGCAGCGTAGAGGGGGGGCCGAGCTCCTACAATGAGCAGTTCTTC.

The CDR3 region is CASSRTAGVTEAFF. The CDR3 region has the DNA TGCGCCAGCAGCCGGACAGCGGGGGTTACTGAAGCTTTCTTT. V usage is TRBV5-1 and J usage is TRBJ1-1, with D possibly matching TRBD1 (6 bases). V dropped 4 bases and J dropped 5 bases, with 15 bases sitting between them. Germline V gene data show CDR1 as SGHRS and CDR2 as YFSETQ. The CDR3 extends over 14 amino acids.

The V and J genes are TRBV29-1 and TRBJ2-7, with 8 bases aligning to TRBD1. V shed 5 bases and J 2 bases; nucleotides not matched to a gene: 5. The CDR3 extends over 13 amino acids. Per the germline V gene, CDR1 is SQVTM and CDR2 is ANQGSEA. CDR3 nucleotides: TGCAGCGTTCGGACAGGGCGCACCTACGAGCAGTACTTC. The encoded protein is CSVRTGRTYEQYF.

V and J are TRBV11-3 and TRBJ2-5; a possible D gene is TRBD1 (6 bases). CDR3 length: 16 amino acids. The V end was cut by 1 base, the J end by 1 base, with 13 bases between. The germline V gene encodes CDR1 SGHNT and CDR2 YENEEA. CDR3 sequence reads: CASSLGLQGPQETQYF. For the CDR3, the DNA is TGTGCCAGCAGCTTAGGGTTACAGGGCCCCCAAGAGACCCAGTACTTC.

This clone was picked up one time. The chain recombines TRBV11-3 with TRBJ1-4; 9 bases are a match to TRBD1. CDR3 size: 16 residues. V trimming: 1 base; J trimming: 7 bases; junction bases outside the gene matches: 7. Germline V gene lookup returns CDR1 SGHNT and CDR2 YENEEA. CDR3 region: CASSLVDRGSGEKLFF. The CDR3, as DNA: TGTGCCAGCAGCTTAGTGGACAGGGGATCGGGTGAAAAACTGTTTTTT.

The genes are TRBV7-6 and TRBJ2-7; 10 bases line up with TRBD1. The junction had 4 bases not matched to a gene; V was cut back by 5 bases and J by 3 bases. The CDR3 length is 14 residues. CDR1 SGHVS and CDR2 FNYEAQ come from the germline V gene. In nucleotides, the CDR3 is TGTGCCAGCAGCCCCGGGACAGGGGTCTACGAGCAGTACTTC. It encodes CASSPGTGVYEQYF. Full variable domain (rest looked up from reference TRBV7-6 and TRBJ2-7): GAGVSQSPRYKVTKRGQDVALRCDPISGHVSLYWYRQALGQGPEFLTYFNYEAQQDKSGLPNDRFSAERPEGSISTLTIQRTEQRDSAMYRCASSPGTGVYEQYFGPGTRLTVT.

This clone was counted once. The chain has TRBV10-1 and TRBJ1-3; weak D call: TRBD1 (6 bases). Between the trimmed V and J ends, which lost 5 bases and 3 bases, there was a span of 14 bases. Per germline, CDR1 WNHNN and CDR2 SYGVQD (reference sequence). The CDR3 has 15 amino acids. CDR3 nucleotides: TGCGCCAGCAGTAAAAACAGGGTAGGTGGAAACACCATATATTTT. Its translation: CASSKNRVGGNTIYF.

V gene TRBV5-4 combines with J gene TRBJ1-5; maybe TRBD1 (5 bases). This CDR3 comprises 14 residues. Trimming removed 9 bases from V and 0 bases from J, with 13 bases in between. Per germline, CDR1 SGHNT and CDR2 YYREEE (reference sequence). Written as DNA, the CDR3 is TGTGCCACCCACAGGAGATATAGCAATCAGCCCCAGCATTTT. It yields the protein CATHRRYSNQPQHF.

The J gene is TRBJ1-6, the V gene TRBV11-2; possibly TRBD1 for D (5 bases). This CDR3 contains 12 residues. With 8 bases removed from V and 6 bases from J, the gap between germline ends came to 8 bases. Germline values: CDR1 SGHAT, CDR2 FQNNGV. DNA for the CDR3: TGTGCCAGCGCCAGGGTTAATTCACCCCTCCACTTT. Amino acids: CASARVNSPLHF.

The rearrangement joins TRBV10-3 to TRBJ1-5; 9 positions match TRBD1. The CDR3 spans 14 residues. Looked up from germline, CDR1 is ENHRY and CDR2 is SYGVKD. With V trimmed by 7 bases and J by 1 base, 2 bases remained unmatched. DNA for the CDR3: TGTGCCATCAAGGGACAGGGAAGCAATCAGCCCCAGCATTTT. It translates to CAIKGQGSNQPQHF.

The V and J genes are TRBV9 and TRBJ2-1; D might be TRBD1 (6 bases). Germline CDR1 is SGDLS and CDR2 is YYNGEE. The CDR3 is 15 residues long. Between the trimmed V and J ends, which lost 1 base and 4 bases, there was a span of 12 bases. CDR3 loop: CASSVQDRIYNEQFF. CDR3 in DNA: TGTGCCAGCAGCGTACAAGACAGGATATACAATGAGCAGTTCTTC.

The chain joins TRBV5-1 to TRBJ2-7, with TRBD1 identical over 11 bases. V shed 4 bases and J 5 bases; nucleotides not matched to a gene: 2. The germline V gene has CDR1 SGHRS and CDR2 YFSETQ. The CDR3 runs 13 residues. CDR3: CASSMGQGDEQYF. The CDR3, as DNA: TGCGCCAGCAGCATGGGACAGGGGGACGAGCAGTACTTC.

A single count supports this clone. The chain joins TRBV6-5 to TRBJ1-2, with D hard to call. Trimming cost V 6 bases and J 4 bases, with 6 bases left between them. The CDR3 is 11 amino acids. Germline values: CDR1 MNHEY, CDR2 SVGAGI. CDR3 bases: TGTGCCAGCAGGACGGGCTATGGCTACACCTTC. The encoded protein is CASRTGYGYTF.

In nucleotides, the CDR3 is TGTGCCAGCAGCTCATTCGGGGGGGCGGCCAACACAGATACGCAGTATTTT. It specifies CASSSFGGAANTDTQYF. The chain recombines TRBV11-2 with TRBJ2-3; 8 nucleotides align to TRBD2. The CDR3 is 17 residues long. V lost 4 bases to trimming and J lost 2 bases; unmatched junction nucleotides: 11. Germline V gene lookup returns CDR1 SGHAT and CDR2 FQNNGV.

J is TRBJ1-5 and V is TRBV4-1; TRBD1 matches at 9 bases. There are 15 residues in the CDR3. The V segment lost 1 base and the J segment 5 bases; nucleotides outside the gene matches: 3. CDR1 and CDR2 from the germline V gene are MGHRA and YSYEKL. The CDR3 reads CASSQVTGGDQPQHF. The CDR3 bases are TGCGCCAGCAGCCAAGTGACAGGGGGGGATCAGCCCCAGCATTTT.

The CDR3: CASSPPGVGNTEAFF. The CDR3 bases are TGTGCCAGCTCACCACCCGGGGTCGGGAACACTGAAGCTTTCTTT. This chain connects TRBV18 to TRBJ1-1, with no clear D. V gave up 0 bases and J gave up 1 base, with 9 bases separating them. From germline, CDR1 is KGHSH and CDR2 LQKENI. The CDR3 is made up of 15 amino acids.

This clone was counted a few times. J is TRBJ2-1 and V is TRBV5-1, with 9 bases aligning to TRBD2. The CDR3 is 16 amino acids. With 3 bases clipped from V and 6 bases from J, the junction kept 10 bases outside the gene matches. Germline CDR1 is SGHRS and CDR2 is YFSETQ. The CDR3 spells CASSSQWRGGSNEQFF. As DNA, the CDR3 is TGCGCCAGCAGCTCTCAGTGGCGGGGGGGTAGCAATGAGCAGTTCTTC.

The V gene is TRBV10-3, the J gene TRBJ1-2; TRBD1 agrees at 7 bases. Germline V lookup: CDR1 ENHRY, CDR2 SYGVKD. CDR3 size: 16 residues. J was trimmed by 6 bases and V by 6 bases; bases with no gene match: 16. This CDR3 reads CAISQYLEQGSDGYTF. CDR3 DNA: TGTGCCATCAGCCAGTACCTTGAACAGGGGTCCGATGGCTACACCTTC.

V gene TRBV12-2 combines with J gene TRBJ1-5; the listed D gene, TRBD1, was not tested against the DNA. TRBV12-2 is given as a pseudogene. The CDR3 has 15 residues. CDR3 in DNA: TGTGCAAGTCGCTTACAGTCAGGGAATGTTCAGCCCCAGCATTTT. It yields the protein CASRLQSGNVQPQHF.

Here the CDR3 reads CASSTLRPYNEQFF. The CDR3 DNA is TGTGCCAGCAGCACCCTGCGCCCCTACAATGAGCAGTTCTTC. V and J are TRBV5-4 and TRBJ2-1; D ambiguous. Trimming removed 4 bases at V and 2 bases at J, with 10 bases between. Germline V lookup: CDR1 SGHNT, CDR2 YYREEE (reference sequence). The CDR3 spans 14 residues.

The chain couples TRBV6-1 to TRBJ2-3; D is possibly TRBD1 (5 bases). This CDR3 region has 16 residues. V gave up 0 bases and J gave up 1 base, with 11 bases separating them. CDR1 MNHNS and CDR2 SASEGT come from the germline V gene. The CDR3 region is CASSEALARGTDTQYF. Written as DNA, the CDR3 is TGTGCCAGCAGTGAAGCACTCGCCAGGGGCACAGATACGCAGTATTTT.

The rearrangement links TRBV5-6 to TRBJ2-5; D ambiguous. V was pared by 0 bases and J by 6 bases, with 9 bases between. The germline V gene has CDR1 SGHDT and CDR2 YYEEEE. This CDR3 has 13 amino acids. The CDR3 nucleotides are TGTGCCAGCAGCTTGGGGCATTTCCAGACCCAGTACTTC. It yields the protein CASSLGHFQTQYF.

This chain links TRBV7-3 with TRBJ2-5, with 8 bases fitting TRBD2. This CDR3 region has 16 residues. Germline assignment: CDR1 SGHTA and CDR2 FQGTGA. The trim removed 4 bases at V and 1 base at J, leaving 8 bases unmatched. CDR3 nucleotide sequence: TGTGCCAGCAGCTCCAAAGCGGGGGCGATCCAAGAGACCCAGTACTTC. Residues: CASSSKAGAIQETQYF.

This clone has only a few counts. The chain carries TRBV7-3 and TRBJ2-5; TRBD1 agrees at 11 bases. Trimming removed 5 bases from V and 4 bases from J; junction bases left unmatched: 9. CDR1 is SGHTA and CDR2 is FQGTGA in the germline V gene. This CDR3 is built from 16 residues. The CDR3 DNA is TGTGCCAGCAGCATTAACTCCGGGACAGGGGGAGAGACCCAGTACTTC. It yields the protein CASSINSGTGGETQYF.

The chain is built from TRBV27 and TRBJ1-5; TRBD1 matches at 9 bases. Trimming removed 10 bases from V and 5 bases from J; junction bases left unmatched: 9. This CDR3 comprises 14 residues. Per the germline V gene, CDR1 is MNHEY and CDR2 is SMNVEV (reference sequence). Written as DNA, the CDR3 is TGTGCCACCCCACAGGGGGCCCCCGATCAGCCCCAGCATTTT. This gives the protein CATPQGAPDQPQHF.